The 2 T cell receptor beta chains below come from one sample, sequenced in a study of T cells in pancreatic ductal adenocarcinoma. Some clones are missing from TCRdb's copy, which holds only in-frame ones; the method was immunoSEQ multiplex PCR. The table shows about 29,000 clones, with 85% to 95% occurring only once. The selected patients with pancreatic ductal adenocarcinoma had surgery but no neoadjuvant therapy. The sequencing input was PBMCs. All receptors derive from a human donor with pancreatic ductal adenocarcinoma.

CDR3 coding DNA: TGTGCCAGCAGCTTAGGAGCAGCGGGAGGGAGGGGGAGTGAGCAGTTCTTC. Translation: CASSLGAAGGRGSEQFF. The chain joins TRBV7-2 to TRBJ2-1, with 10 positions matching TRBD2. Germline lookup yields CDR1 SGHTA and CDR2 FQGNSA. The CDR3 contains 17 residues. After removal of 1 base from V and 9 bases from J, the junction contained 12 bases not matched to a gene.

The rearrangement uses TRBV4-1 and TRBJ2-7; 10 bases match TRBD1. This CDR3 spans 16 amino acids. V dropped 1 base and J dropped 4; count of bases not matched to a gene: 7. The germline gives CDR1 MGHRA, CDR2 YSYEKL. In nucleotides, the CDR3 is TGCGCCAGCAGCCAAGGACCTGGGACAGGGGTTTACGAGCAGTACTTC. The encoded protein is CASSQGPGTGVYEQYF.